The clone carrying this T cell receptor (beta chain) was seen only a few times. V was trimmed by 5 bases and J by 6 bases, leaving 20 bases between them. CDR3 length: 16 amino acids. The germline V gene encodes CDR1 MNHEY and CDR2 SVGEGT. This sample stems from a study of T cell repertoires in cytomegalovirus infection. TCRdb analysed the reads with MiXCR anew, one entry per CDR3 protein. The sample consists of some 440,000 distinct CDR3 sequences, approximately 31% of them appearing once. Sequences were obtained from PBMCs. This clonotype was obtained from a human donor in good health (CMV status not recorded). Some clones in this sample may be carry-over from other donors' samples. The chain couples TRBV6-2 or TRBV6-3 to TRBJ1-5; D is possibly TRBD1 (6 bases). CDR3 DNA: TGTGCCAGCAGTGTATACCTTCAGGGGTTAAGTCAGCCCCAGCATTTT. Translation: CASSVYLQGLSQPQHF.